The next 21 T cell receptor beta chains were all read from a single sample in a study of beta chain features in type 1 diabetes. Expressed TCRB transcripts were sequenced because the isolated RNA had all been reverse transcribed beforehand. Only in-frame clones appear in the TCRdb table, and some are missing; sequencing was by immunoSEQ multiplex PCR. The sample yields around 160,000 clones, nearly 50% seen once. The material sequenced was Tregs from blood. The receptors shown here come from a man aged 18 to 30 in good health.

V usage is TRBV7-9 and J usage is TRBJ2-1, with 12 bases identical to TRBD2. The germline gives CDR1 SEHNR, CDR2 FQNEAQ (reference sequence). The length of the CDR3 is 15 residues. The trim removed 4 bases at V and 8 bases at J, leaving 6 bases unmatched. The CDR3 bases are TGTGCCAGCAGCTCCAGACTAGCGGGAGCCTATGAGCAGTTCTTC. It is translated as CASSSRLAGAYEQFF.

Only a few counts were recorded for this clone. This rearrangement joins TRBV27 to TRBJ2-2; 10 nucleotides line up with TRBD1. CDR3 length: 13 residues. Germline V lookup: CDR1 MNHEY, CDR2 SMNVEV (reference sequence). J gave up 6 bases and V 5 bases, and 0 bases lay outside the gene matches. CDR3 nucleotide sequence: TGTGCCAGCAGTGGACAGGGGGCCGGGGAGCTGTTTTTT. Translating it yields CASSGQGAGELFF.

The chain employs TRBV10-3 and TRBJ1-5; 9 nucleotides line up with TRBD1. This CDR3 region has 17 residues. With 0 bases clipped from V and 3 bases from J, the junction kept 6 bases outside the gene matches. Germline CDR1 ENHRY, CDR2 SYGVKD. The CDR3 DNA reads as TGTGCCATCAGTGAGTCGTGGACAGGGGATCTCAATCAGCCCCAGCATTTT. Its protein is CAISESWTGDLNQPQHF.

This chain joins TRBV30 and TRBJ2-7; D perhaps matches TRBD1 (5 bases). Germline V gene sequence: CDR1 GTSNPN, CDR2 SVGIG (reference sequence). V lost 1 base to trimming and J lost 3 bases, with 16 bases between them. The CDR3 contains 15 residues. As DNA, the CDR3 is TGTGCCTGGAGTGCTTCAAGTCAGGGAATCTACGAGCAGTACTTC. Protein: CAWSASSQGIYEQYF.

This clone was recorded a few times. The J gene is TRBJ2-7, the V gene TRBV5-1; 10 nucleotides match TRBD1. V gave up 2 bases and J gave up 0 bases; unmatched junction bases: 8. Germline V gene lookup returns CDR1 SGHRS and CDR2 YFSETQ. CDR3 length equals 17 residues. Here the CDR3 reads CASSLFFGTGASYEQYF. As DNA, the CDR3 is TGCGCCAGCAGCTTATTCTTCGGGACAGGGGCCTCCTACGAGCAGTACTTC.

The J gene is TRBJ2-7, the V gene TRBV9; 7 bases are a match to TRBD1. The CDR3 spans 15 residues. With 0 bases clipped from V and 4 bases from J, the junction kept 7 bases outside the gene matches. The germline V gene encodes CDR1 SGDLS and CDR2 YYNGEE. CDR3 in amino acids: CASSVGQGEIYEQYF. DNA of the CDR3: TGTGCCAGCAGCGTAGGGCAGGGGGAAATTTACGAGCAGTACTTC.

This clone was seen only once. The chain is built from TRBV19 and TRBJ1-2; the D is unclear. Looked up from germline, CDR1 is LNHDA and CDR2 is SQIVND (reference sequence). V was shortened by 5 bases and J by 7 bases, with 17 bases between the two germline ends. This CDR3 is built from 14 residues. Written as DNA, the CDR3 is TGTGCCAGTAGTGGCCCCAGGTCGCTTGGTGGCTACACCTTC. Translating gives CASSGPRSLGGYTF.

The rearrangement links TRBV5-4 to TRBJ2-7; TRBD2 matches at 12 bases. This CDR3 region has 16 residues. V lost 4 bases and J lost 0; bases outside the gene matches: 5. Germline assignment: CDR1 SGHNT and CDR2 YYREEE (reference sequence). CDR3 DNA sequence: TGTGCCAGCAGCACGGGACTAGCGGGCCTCTCCTACGAGCAGTACTTC. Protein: CASSTGLAGLSYEQYF.

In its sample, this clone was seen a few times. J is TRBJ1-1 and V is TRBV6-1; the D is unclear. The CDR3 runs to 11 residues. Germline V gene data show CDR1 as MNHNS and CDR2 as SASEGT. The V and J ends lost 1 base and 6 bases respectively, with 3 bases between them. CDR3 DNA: TGTGCCAGCAGTGAAGTAGCTGAAGCTTTCTTT. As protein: CASSEVAEAFF.

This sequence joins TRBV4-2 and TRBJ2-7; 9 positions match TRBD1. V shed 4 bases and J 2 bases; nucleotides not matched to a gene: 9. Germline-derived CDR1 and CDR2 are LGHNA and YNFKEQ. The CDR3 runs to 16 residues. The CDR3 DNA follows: TGTGCCAGCAGCCCTCCGGACGGGACAGGGCCCTACGAGCAGTACTTC. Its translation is CASSPPDGTGPYEQYF.

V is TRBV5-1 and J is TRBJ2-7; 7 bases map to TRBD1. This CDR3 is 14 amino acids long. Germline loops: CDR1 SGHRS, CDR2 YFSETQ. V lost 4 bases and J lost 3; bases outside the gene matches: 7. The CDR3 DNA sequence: TGCGCCAGCAGCAGGGACAGTCTTGGCTACGAGCAGTACTTC. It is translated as CASSRDSLGYEQYF. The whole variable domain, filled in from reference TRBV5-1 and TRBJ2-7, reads KAGVTQTPRYLIKTRGQQVTLSCSPISGHRSVSWYQQTPGQGLQFLFEYFSETQRNKGNFPGRFSGRQFSNSRSEMNVSTLELGDSALYLCASSRDSLGYEQYFGPGTRLTVT.

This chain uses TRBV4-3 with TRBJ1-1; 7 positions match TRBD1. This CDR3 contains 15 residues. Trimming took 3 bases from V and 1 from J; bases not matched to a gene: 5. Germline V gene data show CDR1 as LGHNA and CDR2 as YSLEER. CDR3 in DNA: TGCGCCAGCAGCCATCTCAGGGGGACGAACACTGAAGCTTTCTTT. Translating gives CASSHLRGTNTEAFF.

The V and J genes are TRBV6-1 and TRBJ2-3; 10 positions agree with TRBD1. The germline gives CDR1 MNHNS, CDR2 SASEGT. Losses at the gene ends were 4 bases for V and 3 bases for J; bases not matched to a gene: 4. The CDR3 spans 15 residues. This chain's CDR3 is CASSGGQGETDTQYF. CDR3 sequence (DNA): TGTGCCAGCAGTGGAGGACAGGGGGAGACAGATACGCAGTATTTT.

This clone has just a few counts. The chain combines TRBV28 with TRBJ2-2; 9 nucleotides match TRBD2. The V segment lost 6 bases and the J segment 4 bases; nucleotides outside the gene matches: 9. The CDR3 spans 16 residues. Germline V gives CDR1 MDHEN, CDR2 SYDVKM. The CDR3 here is CASRAGGHSRTGELFF. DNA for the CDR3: TGTGCCAGCAGGGCGGGGGGGCATTCACGCACCGGGGAGCTGTTTTTT.

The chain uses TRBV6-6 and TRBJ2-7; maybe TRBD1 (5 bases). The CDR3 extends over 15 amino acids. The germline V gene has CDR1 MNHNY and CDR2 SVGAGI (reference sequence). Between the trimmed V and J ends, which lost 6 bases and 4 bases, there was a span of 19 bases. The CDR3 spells CASSSPRDSPYEQYF. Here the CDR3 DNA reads TGTGCCAGCAGCTCACCTCGCGACAGTCCGTACGAGCAGTACTTC.

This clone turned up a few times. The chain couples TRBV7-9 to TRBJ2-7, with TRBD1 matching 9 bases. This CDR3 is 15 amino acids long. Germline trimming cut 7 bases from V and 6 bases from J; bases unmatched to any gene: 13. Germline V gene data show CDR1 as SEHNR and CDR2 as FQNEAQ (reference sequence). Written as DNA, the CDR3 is TGTGCCAGCACCCACGGTGGGACAGGGCCCTCCGAGCAGTACTTC. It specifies CASTHGGTGPSEQYF.

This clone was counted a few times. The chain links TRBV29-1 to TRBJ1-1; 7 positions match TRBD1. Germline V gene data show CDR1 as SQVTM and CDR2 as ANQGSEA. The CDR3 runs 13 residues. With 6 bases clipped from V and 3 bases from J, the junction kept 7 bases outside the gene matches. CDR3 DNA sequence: TGCAGCGTGGAGGGGGCGACGGACACTGAAGCTTTCTTT. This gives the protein CSVEGATDTEAFF.

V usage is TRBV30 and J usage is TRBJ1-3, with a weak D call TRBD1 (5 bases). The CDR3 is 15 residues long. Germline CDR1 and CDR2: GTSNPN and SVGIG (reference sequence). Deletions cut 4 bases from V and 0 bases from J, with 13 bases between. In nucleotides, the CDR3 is TGTGCCTGGATTCTAGACAGTCGCTCTGGAAACACCATATATTTT. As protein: CAWILDSRSGNTIYF.

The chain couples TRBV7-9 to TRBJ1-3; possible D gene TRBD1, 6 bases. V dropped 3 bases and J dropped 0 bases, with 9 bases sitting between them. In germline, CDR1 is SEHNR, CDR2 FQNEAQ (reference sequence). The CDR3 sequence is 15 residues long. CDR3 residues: CASSLSTGSGNTIYF. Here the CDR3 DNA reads TGTGCCAGCAGCTTGTCGACAGGCTCTGGAAACACCATATATTTT.

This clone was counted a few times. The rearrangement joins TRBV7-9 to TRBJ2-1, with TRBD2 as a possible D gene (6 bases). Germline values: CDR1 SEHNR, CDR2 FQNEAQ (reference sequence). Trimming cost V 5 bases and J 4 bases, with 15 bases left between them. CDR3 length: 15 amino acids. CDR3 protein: CASSLRGGPYNEQFF. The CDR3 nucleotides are TGTGCCAGCAGCCTCCGCGGAGGGCCTTACAATGAGCAGTTCTTC.

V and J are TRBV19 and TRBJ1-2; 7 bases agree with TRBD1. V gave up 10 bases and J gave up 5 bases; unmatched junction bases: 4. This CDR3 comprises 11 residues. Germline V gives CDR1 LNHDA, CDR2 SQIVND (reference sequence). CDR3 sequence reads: CATQTGYGYTF. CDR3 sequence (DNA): TGTGCCACTCAGACAGGGTATGGCTACACCTTC.